This passage covers 32 T cell receptor beta chains from one sample sequenced in a study of blood T cell repertoires in COVID-19. Libraries were prepared by immunoSEQ multiplex PCR; TCRdb keeps only in-frame clonotypes and omits some of them. The table lists a few hundred thousand clones, roughly 89% of them singletons. Sequenced input: peripheral blood. Every receptor here comes from a woman in her twenties or thirties with active or convalescent COVID-19.

The chain joins TRBV19 to TRBJ1-5, with TRBD1 matching 8 bases. This CDR3 has 14 residues. Germline loops: CDR1 LNHDA, CDR2 SQIVND (reference sequence). The ends lost 6 bases at V and 5 bases at J; junction bases unmatched: 6. This chain's CDR3 is CASSLGTGYQPQHF. The CDR3 nucleotides read TGTGCCAGTAGCTTAGGGACAGGTTATCAGCCCCAGCATTTT.

This chain uses TRBV27 with TRBJ1-1; TRBD1 matches at 8 bases. Germline CDR1 MNHEY, CDR2 SMNVEV (reference sequence). The V segment lost 6 bases and the J segment 5 bases; nucleotides outside the gene matches: 5. The CDR3 covers 13 residues. CDR3 residues: CASSQGARTEAFF. For the CDR3, the DNA is TGTGCCAGCAGCCAGGGGGCGCGAACTGAAGCTTTCTTT.

The chain has TRBV6-1 and TRBJ2-2; D is perhaps TRBD1 (6 bases). CDR3 length equals 18 residues. Germline V gives CDR1 MNHNS, CDR2 SASEGT. V was shortened by 3 bases and J by 0 bases, with 17 bases between the two germline ends. The CDR3 sequence is CASSEPRTAATNTGELFF. The DNA of the CDR3 is TGTGCCAGCAGTGAGCCAAGGACAGCGGCAACGAACACCGGGGAGCTGTTTTTT.

This clone has just one count. CDR3 sequence: CASSVAPGQGDTQYF. The DNA for the CDR3 is TGTGCCAGCAGCGTAGCACCGGGACAGGGGGACACGCAGTATTTT. This chain uses TRBV9 with TRBJ2-3; 11 nucleotides line up with TRBD1. The CDR3 spans 15 residues. Trimming took 0 bases from V and 9 from J; bases not matched to a gene: 6. Per germline, CDR1 SGDLS and CDR2 YYNGEE. The full variable domain, in which reference TRBV9 and TRBJ2-3 provide the parts outside the CDR3, is DSGVTQTPKHLITATGQRVTLRCSPRSGDLSVYWYQQSLDQGLQFLIQYYNGEERAKGNILERFSAQQFPDLHSELNLSSLELGDSALYFCASSVAPGQGDTQYFGPGTRLTVL.

The rearrangement uses TRBV7-2 and TRBJ2-3; 9 nucleotides agree with TRBD2. V lost 1 base, J lost 9 bases, and 11 bases stayed unmatched. Looked up from germline, CDR1 is SGHTA and CDR2 is FQGNSA. The CDR3 consists of 16 residues. The CDR3 spells CASSLVRRGGLGTQYF. Written as DNA, the CDR3 is TGTGCCAGCAGCTTAGTAAGGCGGGGGGGGCTCGGGACGCAGTATTTT.

This chain joins TRBV7-2 and TRBJ1-2, with D perhaps matching TRBD1 (6 bases). The CDR3 contains 16 residues. The ends were cut back, 5 bases at V and 4 bases at J, with 20 bases in the middle. Germline V gene sequence: CDR1 SGHTA, CDR2 FQGNSA. CDR3 in amino acids: CASSPDGGRLGYGYTF. The CDR3 DNA reads TGTGCCAGCAGCCCAGATGGGGGCCGGTTGGGCTATGGCTACACCTTC.

The chain is built from TRBV5-4 and TRBJ2-7, with 10 positions matching TRBD2. V gave up 0 bases and J gave up 2 bases; unmatched junction bases: 2. CDR1 is SGHNT and CDR2 is YYREEE in the germline V gene (reference sequence). The CDR3 consists of 15 residues. The CDR3 spells CASSLDSGGPYEQYF. DNA for the CDR3: TGTGCCAGCAGCTTGGATAGCGGGGGGCCCTACGAGCAGTACTTC.

This rearrangement joins TRBV5-3 to TRBJ1-3; D is uncertain. TRBV5-3 is identified as an open reading frame with a role that is uncertain. The CDR3 runs 12 residues. Between the trimmed V and J ends, which lost 7 bases and 4 bases, there was a span of 9 bases. CDR3 in DNA: TGTGCCAGATCGGCCGGGGGAAACACCATATATTTT. This gives the protein CARSAGGNTIYF.

The CDR3 bases are TGTGCCAGCAGCCCCCCCCCGCCCGGACTAGCGGGGATAGGCGAGCAGTACTTC. Translated: CASSPPPPGLAGIGEQYF. The V call is TRBV7-9, the J call TRBJ2-7; 12 nucleotides agree with TRBD2. With 5 bases clipped from V and 6 bases from J, the junction kept 17 bases outside the gene matches. The CDR3 totals 18 residues. Germline CDR1 is SEHNR and CDR2 is FQNEAQ (reference sequence).

The rearrangement links TRBV6-5 to TRBJ1-3, with D perhaps matching TRBD1 (6 bases). CDR1 and CDR2 from the germline V gene are MNHEY and SVGAGI. This CDR3 comprises 15 residues. V was cut by 5 bases and J by 0 bases, with 11 bases left in between. CDR3 DNA: TGTGCCAGCAGTCAACAGGGTTACTCTGGAAACACCATATATTTT. As protein: CASSQQGYSGNTIYF.

This clone was detected only a few times. The chain joins TRBV3-1 (or the pseudogene TRBV3-2) to TRBJ1-2, with D perhaps TRBD1 (5 bases). V was pared by 2 bases and J by 5 bases, with 15 bases between. The CDR3 contains 15 residues. The germline V gene has CDR1 LGHDT and CDR2 YNNKEL (reference sequence). The CDR3 sequence is CASSQSDGAGYGYTF. DNA of the CDR3: TGTGCCAGCAGCCAAAGCGACGGCGCAGGGTATGGCTACACCTTC.

This chain connects TRBV5-6 to TRBJ2-3; D gene ambiguous. CDR1 is SGHDT, CDR2 YYEEEE, per germline. V was trimmed by 4 bases and J by 6 bases, leaving 12 bases between them. CDR3 length: 13 amino acids. The CDR3 sequence: CASSPPRVDTQYF. The DNA for the CDR3 is TGTGCCAGCAGCCCCCCGCGTGTCGATACGCAGTATTTT. The complete variable domain, with remaining parts taken from reference TRBV5-6 and TRBJ2-3, reads DAGVTQSPTHLIKTRGQQVTLRCSPKSGHDTVSWYQQALGQGPQFIFQYYEEEERQRGNFPDRFSGHQFPNYSSELNVNALLLGDSALYLCASSPPRVDTQYFGPGTRLTVL.

The chain carries TRBV9 and TRBJ2-5; D perhaps matches TRBD2 (6 bases). The CDR3 is 15 amino acids. Germline CDR1 is SGDLS and CDR2 is YYNGEE. Trimming removed 0 bases from V and 1 base from J, with 10 bases in between. CDR3: CASSVATGVQETQYF. CDR3 nucleotide sequence: TGTGCCAGCAGCGTAGCTACGGGGGTCCAAGAGACCCAGTACTTC. Full variable domain (outside the CDR3, taken from reference TRBV9 and TRBJ2-5): DSGVTQTPKHLITATGQRVTLRCSPRSGDLSVYWYQQSLDQGLQFLIQYYNGEERAKGNILERFSAQQFPDLHSELNLSSLELGDSALYFCASSVATGVQETQYFGPGTRLLVL.

This clone appeared a single time. CDR3 coding DNA: TGTGCCAGCAGCTTTGAGCAGCCAGGGCGTAGGTTCTTC. As protein: CASSFEQPGRRFF. The chain joins TRBV5-4 to TRBJ2-1; TRBD1 might be the D (5 bases). The germline V gene encodes CDR1 SGHNT and CDR2 YYREEE (reference sequence). Trimming took off 2 bases at V and 15 bases at J, with 18 bases between the two ends. The CDR3 extends over 13 amino acids.

The chain combines TRBV7-2 with TRBJ2-2; 10 bases align to TRBD2. CDR3 size: 16 residues. J gave up 5 bases and V 5 bases, and 8 bases lay outside the gene matches. Germline CDR1 and CDR2: SGHTA and FQGNSA. The CDR3 loop reads CASSPFSGGGTGELFF. In nucleotides, the CDR3 is TGTGCCAGCAGCCCTTTCAGCGGGGGGGGAACCGGGGAGCTGTTTTTT.

The chain combines TRBV6-1 with TRBJ2-1, with 11 bases that match TRBD2. Germline V gene data show CDR1 as MNHNS and CDR2 as SASEGT. V dropped 1 base and J dropped 4; count of bases not matched to a gene: 3. The CDR3 covers 16 residues. For the CDR3, the DNA is TGTGCCAGCAGTGAAGTAGCGGGGGGGCTTTACAATGAGCAGTTCTTC. This sequence encodes CASSEVAGGLYNEQFF.

The J gene is TRBJ1-6, the V gene TRBV5-6; D gene unclear. CDR1 is SGHDT and CDR2 is YYEEEE in the germline V gene. The CDR3 loop spans 12 amino acids. V was cut by 2 bases and J by 7 bases, with 4 bases left in between. The CDR3 loop is CASSLLNSPLHF. CDR3 bases: TGTGCCAGCAGCTTACTGAATTCACCCCTCCACTTT.

In its sample, this clone was seen a few times. The rearrangement uses TRBV4-3 and TRBJ2-5; no reliable D call. Trimming stripped 0 bases from V and 5 bases from J, with 10 bases between. The CDR3 length is 14 residues. In germline, CDR1 is LGHNA, CDR2 YSLEER. The CDR3: CASSQDHGRETQYF. DNA for the CDR3: TGCGCCAGCAGCCAAGATCATGGCAGGGAGACCCAGTACTTC.

The V and J genes are TRBV7-9 and TRBJ1-2; D unclear. V dropped 5 bases and J dropped 3 bases, with 7 bases sitting between them. The CDR3 totals 12 residues. Looked up from germline, CDR1 is SEHNR and CDR2 is FQNEAQ (reference sequence). In DNA, the CDR3 is TGTGCCAGCAGCCACTCTGACTATGGCTACACCTTC. Protein: CASSHSDYGYTF.

The chain couples TRBV24-1 to TRBJ1-3, with 11 nucleotides matching TRBD1. The CDR3 runs 17 residues. Germline V gene data show CDR1 as KGHDR and CDR2 as SFDVKD. The trim removed 1 base at V and 4 bases at J, leaving 5 bases unmatched. The CDR3 loop reads CATSDFGTGGAGNTIYF. The CDR3 DNA sequence: TGTGCCACCAGTGATTTCGGGACAGGGGGAGCAGGAAACACCATATATTTT.

This clone was observed a few times. Other nucleotide sequences from this sample produce the same CDR3. CDR3 in DNA: TGTGCCAGCACCCCTAGGGGGTCGAGCAATCAGCCCCAGCATTTT. Encoded protein: CASTPRGSSNQPQHF. The J gene is TRBJ1-5, the V gene TRBV6-5; D is possibly TRBD1 (6 bases). From germline, CDR1 is MNHEY and CDR2 SVGAGI. The CDR3 is made up of 15 amino acids. The ends were cut back, 7 bases at V and 1 base at J, with 14 bases in the middle.

The genes are TRBV30 and TRBJ2-3; 11 bases map to TRBD2. The CDR3 contains 14 residues. Germline-derived CDR1 and CDR2 are GTSNPN and SVGIG (reference sequence). The V segment lost 4 bases and the J segment 4 bases; nucleotides outside the gene matches: 4. The CDR3 DNA reads as TGTGCCTGGATCCTTAGCGGGGGGGCAGATACGCAGTATTTT. Translated, it gives CAWILSGGADTQYF. The full variable domain, completed using reference TRBV30 and TRBJ2-3, is SQTIHQWPATLVQPVGSPLSLECTVEGTSNPNLYWYRQAAGRGLQLLFYSVGIGQISSEVPQNLSASRPQDRQFILSSKKLLLSDSGFYLCAWILSGGADTQYFGPGTRLTVL.

This chain uses TRBV13 with TRBJ1-1; the match to TRBD1 covers 7 bases. The CDR3 covers 15 residues. Germline CDR1 is PRHDT and CDR2 is FYEKMQ (reference sequence). V lost 5 bases to trimming and J lost 1 base; unmatched junction nucleotides: 7. The CDR3 bases are TGTGCCAGCAGCCGAGTGGAGGGGGCGAACACTGAAGCTTTCTTT. Amino acids: CASSRVEGANTEAFF. The full variable domain, completed using reference TRBV13 and TRBJ1-1, is AAGVIQSPRHLIKEKRETATLKCYPIPRHDTVYWYQQGPGQDPQFLISFYEKMQSDKGSIPDRFSAQQFSDYHSELNMSSLELGDSALYFCASSRVEGANTEAFFGQGTRLTVV.

The chain carries TRBV28 and TRBJ2-7; 10 bases are shared with TRBD1. J was trimmed by 3 bases and V by 7 bases; bases with no gene match: 9. There are 15 residues in the CDR3. The germline CDR1 and CDR2 sequences are MDHEN and SYDVKM. The CDR3 nucleotides read TGTGCCAGCACCTCTCTAGGACAGGGGGACTACGAGCAGTACTTC. Protein product: CASTSLGQGDYEQYF.

This rearrangement joins TRBV6-6 to TRBJ1-5; 9 bases are shared with TRBD1. The J segment lost 5 bases and the V segment lost 2 bases, leaving 1 base of the junction unmatched. In germline, CDR1 is MNHNY, CDR2 SVGAGI (reference sequence). This CDR3 region has 14 residues. CDR3 amino acids: CASSYRTGDQPQHF. CDR3 in DNA: TGTGCCAGCAGTTACCGGACAGGGGATCAGCCCCAGCATTTT.

The gene calls are TRBV27 and TRBJ1-5, with TRBD1 identical over 8 bases. The V gene's germline CDR1 is MNHEY and CDR2 SMNVEV (reference sequence). The CDR3 sequence is 14 residues long. Trimming took 5 bases from V and 1 from J; bases not matched to a gene: 1. Written as DNA, the CDR3 is TGTGCCAGCAGTAGGACAGGGAGCAATCAGCCCCAGCATTTT. Translated: CASSRTGSNQPQHF.

The table lists this clone with a count of one. The chain employs TRBV5-4 and TRBJ2-5; a possible D gene is TRBD1 (5 bases). V was shortened by 4 bases and J by 5 bases, with 15 bases between the two germline ends. The V gene's germline CDR1 is SGHNT and CDR2 YYREEE (reference sequence). The CDR3 consists of 14 residues. The chain's CDR3 is CASSVDQGSETQYF. CDR3 nucleotides: TGTGCCAGCAGCGTCGATCAGGGAAGTGAGACCCAGTACTTC.

V and J are TRBV5-1 and TRBJ2-5; possible D gene TRBD2, 6 bases. The CDR3 covers 16 residues. Deletions cut 0 bases from V and 5 bases from J, with 17 bases between. Germline values: CDR1 SGHRS, CDR2 YFSETQ. The CDR3: CASSLGAMAAGETQYF. The CDR3 DNA sequence: TGCGCCAGCAGCTTGGGAGCGATGGCGGCGGGGGAGACCCAGTACTTC.

The genes are TRBV2 and TRBJ2-7; 12 bases agree with TRBD2. The ends lost 5 bases at V and 7 bases at J; junction bases unmatched: 3. Per the germline V gene, CDR1 is SNHLY and CDR2 is FYNNEI. This CDR3 has 13 amino acids. CDR3 coding DNA: TGTGCCAGCAGTTATCTAGCGGGGGGGGAGCAGTACTTC. Residues: CASSYLAGGEQYF. Supplemented by reference TRBV2 and TRBJ2-7, the full variable domain reads EPEVTQTPSHQVTQMGQEVILRCVPISNHLYFYWYRQILGQKVEFLVSFYNNEISEKSEIFDDQFSVERPDGSNFTLKIRSTKLEDSAMYFCASSYLAGGEQYFGPGTRLTVT.

CDR3 coding DNA: TGTGCCAGCTTAGCGGGGGGTCGGGATGAGCAGTTCTTC. Translated, it gives CASLAGGRDEQFF. The rearrangement links TRBV2 to TRBJ2-1; 10 bases agree with TRBD2. The CDR3 totals 13 residues. Germline V gene lookup returns CDR1 SNHLY and CDR2 FYNNEI. V lost 8 bases to trimming and J lost 8 bases; unmatched junction nucleotides: 6.

The chain uses TRBV30 and TRBJ2-1; D not resolved. The CDR3 has 14 amino acids. The ends were cut back, 0 bases at V and 1 base at J, with 7 bases in the middle. CDR1 is GTSNPN and CDR2 is SVGIG in the germline V gene (reference sequence). The CDR3 here is CAWSVQWSYNEQFF. The DNA of the CDR3 is TGTGCCTGGAGTGTCCAGTGGTCCTACAATGAGCAGTTCTTC.

The genes are TRBV10-3 and TRBJ2-5, with D maybe TRBD1 (6 bases). Germline CDR1 and CDR2: ENHRY and SYGVKD. The CDR3 runs to 13 residues. Trimming took 6 bases from V and 1 from J, leaving 9 bases between them. In DNA, the CDR3 is TGTGCCATCAGACAGGGTTTCCAAGAGACCCAGTACTTC. This gives the protein CAIRQGFQETQYF.